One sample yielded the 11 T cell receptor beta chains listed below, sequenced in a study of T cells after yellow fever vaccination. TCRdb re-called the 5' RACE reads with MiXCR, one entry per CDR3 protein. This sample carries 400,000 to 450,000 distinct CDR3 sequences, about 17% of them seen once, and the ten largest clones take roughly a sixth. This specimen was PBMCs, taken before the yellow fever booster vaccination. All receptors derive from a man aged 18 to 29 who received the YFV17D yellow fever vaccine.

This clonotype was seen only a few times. Written as DNA, the CDR3 is TGCAGCGTTGATAGCCCCGGTCTCACTGAAGCTTTCTTT. It specifies CSVDSPGLTEAFF. The V and J genes are TRBV29-1 and TRBJ1-1; D remains ambiguous. The CDR3 loop spans 13 amino acids. V gave up 3 bases and J gave up 4 bases, with 12 bases separating them. The germline CDR1 and CDR2 sequences are SQVTM and ANQGSEA.

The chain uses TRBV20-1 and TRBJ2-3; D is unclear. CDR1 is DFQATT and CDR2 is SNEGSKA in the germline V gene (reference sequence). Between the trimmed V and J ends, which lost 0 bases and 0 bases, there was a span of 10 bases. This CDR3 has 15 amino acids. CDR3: CSARDSTTSTDTQYF. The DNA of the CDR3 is TGCAGTGCTAGAGATTCGACAACAAGCACAGATACGCAGTATTTT.

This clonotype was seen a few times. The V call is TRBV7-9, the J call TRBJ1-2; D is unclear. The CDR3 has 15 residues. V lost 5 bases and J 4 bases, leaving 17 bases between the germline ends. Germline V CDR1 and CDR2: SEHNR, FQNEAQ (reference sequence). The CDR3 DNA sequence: TGTGCCAGCAGCCCCGAGGCAGTTTTGCTCTATGGCTACACCTTC. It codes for CASSPEAVLLYGYTF.

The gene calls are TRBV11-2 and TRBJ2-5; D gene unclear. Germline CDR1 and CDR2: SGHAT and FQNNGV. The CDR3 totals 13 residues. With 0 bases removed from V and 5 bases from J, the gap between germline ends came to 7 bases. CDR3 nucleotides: TGTGCCAGCAGCTTAGATTTGCAGGAGACCCAGTACTTC. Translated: CASSLDLQETQYF. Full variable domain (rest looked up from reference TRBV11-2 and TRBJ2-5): EAGVAQSPRYKIIEKRQSVAFWCNPISGHATLYWYQQILGQGPKLLIQFQNNGVVDDSQLPKDRFSAERLKGVDSTLKIQPAKLEDSAVYLCASSLDLQETQYFGPGTRLLVL.

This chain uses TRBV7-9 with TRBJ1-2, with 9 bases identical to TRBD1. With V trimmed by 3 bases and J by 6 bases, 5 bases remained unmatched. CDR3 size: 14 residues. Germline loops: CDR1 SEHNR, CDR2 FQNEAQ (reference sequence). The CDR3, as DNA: TGTGCCAGCAGCTTGAGGGGACAGGGAGATGGCTACACCTTC. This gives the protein CASSLRGQGDGYTF. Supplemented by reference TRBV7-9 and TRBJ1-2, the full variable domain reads DTGVSQNPRHKITKRGQNVTFRCDPISEHNRLYWYRQTLGQGPEFLTYFQNEAQLEKSRLLSDRFSAERPKGSFSTLEIQRTEQGDSAMYLCASSLRGQGDGYTFGSGTRLTVV.

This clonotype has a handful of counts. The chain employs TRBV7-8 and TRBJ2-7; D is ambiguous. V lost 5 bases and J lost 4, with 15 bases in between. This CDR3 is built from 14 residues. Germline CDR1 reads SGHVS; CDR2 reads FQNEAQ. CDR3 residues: CASSVGRVYYEQYV. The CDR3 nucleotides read TGTGCCAGCAGCGTCGGTAGGGTTTATTACGAGCAGTACGTC.

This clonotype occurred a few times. The CDR3 DNA is TGTGCCATCAGGGAACCGGGACACGTAAACTATGGCTACACCTTC. This sequence encodes CAIREPGHVNYGYTF. The chain uses TRBV10-3 and TRBJ1-2; the D gene is possibly TRBD1 (6 bases). V lost 6 bases, J lost 2 bases, and 16 bases lay in between. The V gene's germline CDR1 is ENHRY and CDR2 SYGVKD. CDR3 length: 15 residues.

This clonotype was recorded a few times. The CDR3, as DNA: TGTGCCAGCAGCCTTAGAAGCGGGGGGGTCACCGGGGAGCTGTTTTTT. As protein: CASSLRSGGVTGELFF. This chain links TRBV6-5 with TRBJ2-2; 10 nucleotides match TRBD2. The V segment lost 6 bases and the J segment 4 bases; nucleotides outside the gene matches: 8. The CDR3 sequence is 16 residues long. Germline CDR1 is MNHEY and CDR2 is SVGAGI.

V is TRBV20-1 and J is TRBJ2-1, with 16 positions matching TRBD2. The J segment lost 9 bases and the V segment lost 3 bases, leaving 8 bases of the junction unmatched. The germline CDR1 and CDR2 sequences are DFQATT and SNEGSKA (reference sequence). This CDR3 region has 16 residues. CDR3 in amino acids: CSASRGTSGGAAEQFF. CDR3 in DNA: TGCAGTGCTAGTCGGGGGACTAGCGGGGGGGCGGCTGAGCAGTTCTTC.

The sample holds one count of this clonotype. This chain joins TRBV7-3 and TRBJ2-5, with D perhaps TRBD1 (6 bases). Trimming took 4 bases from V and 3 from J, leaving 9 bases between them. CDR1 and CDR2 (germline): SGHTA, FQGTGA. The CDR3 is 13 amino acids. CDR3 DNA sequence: TGTGCCAGCAGCTCTGACAGGAAAGAGACCCAGTACTTC. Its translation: CASSSDRKETQYF. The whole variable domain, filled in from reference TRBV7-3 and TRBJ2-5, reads GAGVSQTPSNKVTEKGKYVELRCDPISGHTALYWYRQSLGQGPEFLIYFQGTGAADDSGLPNDRFFAVRPEGSVSTLKIQRTERGDSAVYLCASSSDRKETQYFGPGTRLLVL.

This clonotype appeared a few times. The CDR3 coding sequence is TGCAGTGCTTCCCGCTCAGGGGGAGGCTACAATGAGCAGTTCTTC. Translated: CSASRSGGGYNEQFF. This rearrangement joins TRBV20-1 to TRBJ2-1; tentatively, D is TRBD1 (7 bases). Trimming removed 5 bases at V and 3 bases at J, with 17 bases between. Germline CDR1 DFQATT, CDR2 SNEGSKA (reference sequence). The CDR3 covers 15 residues.